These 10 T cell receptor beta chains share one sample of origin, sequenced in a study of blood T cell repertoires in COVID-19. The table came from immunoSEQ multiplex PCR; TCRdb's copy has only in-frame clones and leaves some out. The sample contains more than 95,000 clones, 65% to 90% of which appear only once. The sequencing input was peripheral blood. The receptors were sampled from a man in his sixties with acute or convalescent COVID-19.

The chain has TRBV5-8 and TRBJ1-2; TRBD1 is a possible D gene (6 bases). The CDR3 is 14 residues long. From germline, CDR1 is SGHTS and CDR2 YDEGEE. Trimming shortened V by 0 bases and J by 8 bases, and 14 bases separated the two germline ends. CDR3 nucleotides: TGTGCCAGCAGCTTGGTTGAGGGGGTGTGGGGCTACACCTTC. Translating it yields CASSLVEGVWGYTF.

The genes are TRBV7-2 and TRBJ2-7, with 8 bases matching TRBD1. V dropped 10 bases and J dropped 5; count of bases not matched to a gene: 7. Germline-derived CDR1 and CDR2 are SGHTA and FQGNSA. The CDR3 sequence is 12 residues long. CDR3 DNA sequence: TGTGCCACCAGGACAGGGTTTCACGAGCAGTACTTC. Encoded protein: CATRTGFHEQYF.

The CDR3 coding sequence is TGTGCCAGCAGCTTCGGAACCGGAGCAGATACGCAGTATTTT. Residues: CASSFGTGADTQYF. The chain combines TRBV7-3 with TRBJ2-3; no firm D call. V gave up 3 bases and J gave up 4 bases, with 11 bases separating them. Germline-derived CDR1 and CDR2 are SGHTA and FQGTGA. The CDR3 has 14 residues.

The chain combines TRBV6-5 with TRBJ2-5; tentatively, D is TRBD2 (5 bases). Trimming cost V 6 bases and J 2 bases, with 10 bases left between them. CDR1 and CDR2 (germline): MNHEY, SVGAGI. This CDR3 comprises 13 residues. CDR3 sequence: CASRGRRQETQYF. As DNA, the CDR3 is TGTGCCAGCAGAGGACGGAGGCAAGAGACCCAGTACTTC.

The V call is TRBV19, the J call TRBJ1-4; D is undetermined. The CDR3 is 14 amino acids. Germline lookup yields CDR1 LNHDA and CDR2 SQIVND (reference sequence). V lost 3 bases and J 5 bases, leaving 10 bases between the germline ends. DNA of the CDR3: TGTGCCAGTAGTATGAGGGAGATAAATGAAAAACTGTTTTTT. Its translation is CASSMREINEKLFF.

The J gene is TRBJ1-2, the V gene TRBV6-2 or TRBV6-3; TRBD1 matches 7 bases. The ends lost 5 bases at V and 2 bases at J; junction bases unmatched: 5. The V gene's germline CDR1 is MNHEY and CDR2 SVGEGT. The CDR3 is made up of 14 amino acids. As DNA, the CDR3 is TGTGCCAGCAGTCGCGCCAGGGGGAACTATGGCTACACCTTC. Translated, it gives CASSRARGNYGYTF.

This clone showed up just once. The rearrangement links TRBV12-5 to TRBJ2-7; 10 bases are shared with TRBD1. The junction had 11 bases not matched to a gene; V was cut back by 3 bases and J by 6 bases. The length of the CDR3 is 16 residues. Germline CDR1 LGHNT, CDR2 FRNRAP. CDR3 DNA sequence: TGTGCTAGTGGTTTCCTGCCAGGGACAGGGGAAATCGAGCAGTACTTC. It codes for CASGFLPGTGEIEQYF.

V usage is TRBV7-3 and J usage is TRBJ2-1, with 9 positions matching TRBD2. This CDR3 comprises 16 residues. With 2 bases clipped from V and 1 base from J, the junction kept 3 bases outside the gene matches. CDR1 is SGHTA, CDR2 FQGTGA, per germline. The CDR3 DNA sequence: TGTGCCAGCAGCTTACGCGGGAGGGGTTCCTACAATGAGCAGTTCTTC. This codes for CASSLRGRGSYNEQFF.

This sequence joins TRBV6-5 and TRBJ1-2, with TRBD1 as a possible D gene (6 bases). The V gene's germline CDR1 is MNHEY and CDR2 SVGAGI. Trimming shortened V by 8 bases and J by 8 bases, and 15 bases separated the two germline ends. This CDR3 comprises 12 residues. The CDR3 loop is CASLKGGGGYTF. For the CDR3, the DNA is TGTGCCAGCCTAAAGGGGGGGGGCGGCTACACCTTC.

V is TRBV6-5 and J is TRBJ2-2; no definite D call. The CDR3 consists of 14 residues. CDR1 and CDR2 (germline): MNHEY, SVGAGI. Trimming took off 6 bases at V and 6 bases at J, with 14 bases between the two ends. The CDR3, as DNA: TGTGCCAGCAGCCGAATCCTAGGATCCGGGGAGCTGTTTTTT. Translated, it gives CASSRILGSGELFF.